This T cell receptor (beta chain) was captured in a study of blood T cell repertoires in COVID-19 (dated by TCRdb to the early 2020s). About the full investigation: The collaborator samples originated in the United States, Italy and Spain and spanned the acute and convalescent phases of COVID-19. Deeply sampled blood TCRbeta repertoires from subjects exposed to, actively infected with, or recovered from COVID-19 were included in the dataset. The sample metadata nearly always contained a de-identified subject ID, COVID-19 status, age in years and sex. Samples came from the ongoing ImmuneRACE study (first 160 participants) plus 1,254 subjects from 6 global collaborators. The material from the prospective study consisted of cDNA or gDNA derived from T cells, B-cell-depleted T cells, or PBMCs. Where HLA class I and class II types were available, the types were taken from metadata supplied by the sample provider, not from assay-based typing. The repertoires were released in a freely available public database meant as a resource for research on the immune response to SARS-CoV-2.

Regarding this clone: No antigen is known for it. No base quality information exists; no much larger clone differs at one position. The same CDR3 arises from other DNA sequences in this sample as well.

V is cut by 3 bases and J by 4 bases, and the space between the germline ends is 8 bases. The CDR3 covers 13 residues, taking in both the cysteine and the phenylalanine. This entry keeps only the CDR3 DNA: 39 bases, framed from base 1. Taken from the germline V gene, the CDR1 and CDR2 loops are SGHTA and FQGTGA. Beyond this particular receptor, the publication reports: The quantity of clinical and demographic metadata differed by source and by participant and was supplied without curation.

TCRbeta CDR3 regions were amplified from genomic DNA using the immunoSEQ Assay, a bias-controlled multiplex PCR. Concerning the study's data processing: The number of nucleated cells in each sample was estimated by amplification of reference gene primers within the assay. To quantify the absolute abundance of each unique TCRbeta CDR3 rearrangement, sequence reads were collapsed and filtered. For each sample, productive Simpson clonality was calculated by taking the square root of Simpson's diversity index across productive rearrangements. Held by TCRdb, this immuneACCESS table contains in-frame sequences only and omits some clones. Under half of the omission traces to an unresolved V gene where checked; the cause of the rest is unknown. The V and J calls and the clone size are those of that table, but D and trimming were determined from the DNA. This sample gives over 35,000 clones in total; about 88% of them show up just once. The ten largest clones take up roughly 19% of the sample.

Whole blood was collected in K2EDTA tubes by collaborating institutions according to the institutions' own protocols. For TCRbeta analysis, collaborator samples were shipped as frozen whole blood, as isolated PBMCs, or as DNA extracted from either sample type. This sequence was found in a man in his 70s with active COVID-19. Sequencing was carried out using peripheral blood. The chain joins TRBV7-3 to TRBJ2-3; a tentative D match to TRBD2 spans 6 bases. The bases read TGTGCCAGCAGCTTGACGGGGGCAGATACGCAGTATTTT. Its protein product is CASSLTGADTQYF.